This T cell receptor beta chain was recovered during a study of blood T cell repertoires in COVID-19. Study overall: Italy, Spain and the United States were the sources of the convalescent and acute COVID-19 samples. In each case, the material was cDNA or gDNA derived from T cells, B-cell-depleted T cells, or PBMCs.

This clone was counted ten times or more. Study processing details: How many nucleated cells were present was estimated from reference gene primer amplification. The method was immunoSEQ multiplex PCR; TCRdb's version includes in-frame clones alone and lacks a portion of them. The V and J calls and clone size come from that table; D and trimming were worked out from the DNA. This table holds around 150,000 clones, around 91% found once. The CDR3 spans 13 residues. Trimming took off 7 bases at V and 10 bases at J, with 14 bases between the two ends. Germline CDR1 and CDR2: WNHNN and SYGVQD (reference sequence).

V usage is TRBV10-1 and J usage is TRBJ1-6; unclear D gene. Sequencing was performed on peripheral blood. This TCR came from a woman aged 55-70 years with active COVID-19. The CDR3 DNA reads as TGCGCCAGCATTGGAGGGATCGGCTCACCCCTCCACTTT. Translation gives CASIGGIGSPLHF.